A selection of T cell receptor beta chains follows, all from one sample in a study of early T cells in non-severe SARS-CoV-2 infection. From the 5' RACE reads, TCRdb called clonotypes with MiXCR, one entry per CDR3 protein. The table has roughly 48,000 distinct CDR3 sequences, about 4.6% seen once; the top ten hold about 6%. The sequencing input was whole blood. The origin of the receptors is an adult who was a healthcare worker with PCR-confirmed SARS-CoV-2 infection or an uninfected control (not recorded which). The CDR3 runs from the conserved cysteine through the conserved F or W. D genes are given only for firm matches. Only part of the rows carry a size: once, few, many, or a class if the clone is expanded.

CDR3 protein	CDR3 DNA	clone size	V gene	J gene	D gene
CASSFGAKAFF	TGTGCCAGCAGTTTTGGGGCCAAAGCTTTCTTT	NA	TRBV28	TRBJ1-1	NA
CATSNDGLRTDTQYF	TGTGCCACCTCCAATGACGGTCTGCGCACAGATACGCAGTATTTT	many	TRBV7-9	TRBJ2-3	NA
CASSQDYNEKLFF	TGTGCCAGCAGCCAAGATTATAATGAAAAACTGTTTTTT	NA	TRBV4-2	TRBJ1-4	NA
CASSQDLGRAIRANNEQFF	TGCGCCAGCAGCCAAGATCTAGGAAGGGCCATCCGCGCTAACAATGAGCAGTTCTTC	NA	TRBV4-3	TRBJ2-1	NA
CASSQDREGGDTDTQYF	TGTGCCAGCAGCCAAGATAGGGAGGGGGGCGACACAGATACGCAGTATTTT	few	TRBV3-1	TRBJ2-3	NA
CSARDEREQGSTDTQYF	TGCAGTGCTAGAGATGAGCGGGAACAGGGTAGCACAGATACGCAGTATTTT	many	TRBV20-1	TRBJ2-3	NA
CASGLEGQIVPGELFF	TGTGCCAGCGGACTAGAGGGACAGATCGTCCCCGGGGAGCTGTTTTTT	many	TRBV27	TRBJ2-2	NA
CASSRLAGGPDTQYF	TGTGCCAGCAGTCGTCTAGCGGGAGGGCCGGATACGCAGTATTTT	many	TRBV6-2/TRBV6-3	TRBJ2-3	TRBD2
CASSQDLVRTYEQYF	TGTGCCAGCAGCCAAGATCTTGTGAGGACCTACGAGCAGTACTTC	few	TRBV14	TRBJ2-7	NA
CASISSGGTYGELFF	TGTGCCAGCATCTCTAGCGGGGGGACCTATGGGGAGCTGTTTTTT	many	TRBV27	TRBJ2-2	TRBD2
CASSLRQPSLSYEQYF	TGTGCCAGCAGTTTAAGACAGCCGAGCCTCTCCTACGAGCAGTACTTC	few	TRBV27	TRBJ2-7	NA
CASRGDSLNQPQHF	TGTGCCAGCAGAGGGGACAGTCTAAATCAGCCCCAGCATTTT	many	TRBV2	TRBJ1-5	TRBD1
CSAGGPAGETGELFF	TGCAGCGCGGGCGGGCCAGCGGGAGAGACCGGGGAGCTGTTTTTT	NA	TRBV20-1	TRBJ2-2	TRBD2
CASSPAFGTGANNSPLHF	TGTGCCAGCTCACCGGCTTTCGGGACAGGGGCTAATAATTCACCCCTCCACTTT	few	TRBV18	TRBJ1-6	TRBD1
CASSLGVRFEKLFF	TGTGCCAGCAGCTTAGGTGTCCGTTTTGAAAAACTGTTTTTT	many	TRBV13	TRBJ1-4	NA
CAMARDSIYEQYF	TGTGCCATGGCCCGGGACAGTATCTACGAGCAGTACTTC	many	TRBV10-3	TRBJ2-7	TRBD1
CASSYDSVSGANVLTF	TGTGCCAGCAGTTACGACTCGGTTTCTGGGGCCAACGTCCTGACTTTC	many	TRBV6-5	TRBJ2-6	NA
CASRLQLNTEAFF	TGTGCCAGCAGGCTACAGCTGAACACTGAAGCTTTCTTT	many	TRBV6-2/TRBV6-3	TRBJ1-1	NA
CASSLEQRDEQFF	TGTGCCAGCAGCTTAGAACAGAGAGATGAGCAGTTCTTC	few	TRBV7-9	TRBJ2-1	NA
CASSQDLIRDSIAKNIQYF	TGTGCCAGCAGCCAAGATCTCATTAGAGACAGTATAGCCAAAAACATTCAGTACTTC	many	TRBV4-2	TRBJ2-4	NA
CSARASGNTGELFF	TGCAGTGCTAGGGCTAGCGGAAACACCGGGGAGCTGTTTTTT	NA	TRBV20-1	TRBJ2-2	TRBD2
CASSQSLQERQHF	TGTGCCAGCAGCCAAAGCCTACAGGAGCGCCAGCATTTT	many	TRBV14	TRBJ1-5	NA
CASSLDPGRDYNEQFF	TGTGCCAGCAGCTTAGATCCAGGGAGAGACTACAATGAGCAGTTCTTC	many	TRBV11-3	TRBJ2-1	NA
CSAPEGPNFNYGYTF	TGCAGCGCCCCGGAAGGCCCAAACTTCAACTATGGCTACACCTTC	many	TRBV29-1	TRBJ1-2	NA
CATSDSKQGGAYGYTF	TGTGCCACCAGTGATTCTAAACAGGGCGGTGCCTATGGCTACACCTTC	NA	TRBV24-1	TRBJ1-2	NA
CASSQAGEGYEQYF	TGCGCCAGCAGCCAAGCGGGAGAGGGTTACGAGCAGTACTTC	NA	TRBV4-3	TRBJ2-7	NA
CASSLLGADEKLFF	TGTGCCAGCAGCTTATTAGGGGCCGATGAAAAACTGTTTTTT	many	TRBV7-9	TRBJ1-4	NA
CASTPRPEYYEQYF	TGTGCCAGCACCCCCCGTCCAGAGTACTACGAGCAGTACTTC	many	TRBV2	TRBJ2-7	NA
CSARPRTRGSTDTQYF	TGCAGTGCTAGACCACGGACTAGAGGATCCACAGATACGCAGTATTTT	many	TRBV20-1	TRBJ2-3	TRBD2
CATSDSTYYGYTF	TGTGCCACCAGTGATTCGACCTACTATGGCTACACCTTC	many	TRBV24-1	TRBJ1-2	NA
CASSLAAGSNPTDTQYF	TGTGCCAGCAGCTTAGCGGCAGGTTCAAACCCCACAGATACGCAGTATTTT	many	TRBV11-2	TRBJ2-3	NA
CASRGTEAFF	TGTGCCAGTAGGGGCACTGAAGCTTTCTTT	NA	TRBV19	TRBJ1-1	NA
CASAGGASSSTDTQYF	TGTGCCAGCGCGGGGGGGGCCTCTTCCTCCACAGATACGCAGTATTTT	many	TRBV3-1	TRBJ2-3	TRBD2
CASSWMGTSTDTQYF	TGTGCCAGCAGCTGGATGGGGACCAGCACAGATACGCAGTATTTT	NA	TRBV5-6	TRBJ2-3	NA
CASSSLRRLDSSYEQYF	TGTGCCAGCAGCTCCCTCCGGAGACTAGACAGCTCCTACGAGCAGTACTTC	NA	TRBV11-2	TRBJ2-7	NA
CSVGLTGNTGELFF	TGCAGCGTTGGTCTGACAGGGAACACCGGGGAGCTGTTTTTT	many	TRBV29-1	TRBJ2-2	NA
CASSYSQGPGNTIYF	TGTGCCAGCAGTTACTCCCAGGGACCTGGAAACACCATATATTTT	once	TRBV6-6	TRBJ1-3	NA
CASSKNRGMSGELFF	TGTGCCAGCAGCAAAAACAGGGGAATGAGCGGGGAGCTGTTTTTT	few	TRBV7-2	TRBJ2-2	TRBD1
CASSPGPIPHNEQFF	TGTGCCAGCAGCCCCGGGCCCATTCCCCACAATGAGCAGTTCTTC	few	TRBV7-3	TRBJ2-1	NA
CASSFGTSGGYEQYF	TGTGCCAGCAGCTTCGGGACTAGCGGAGGCTACGAGCAGTACTTC	many	TRBV11-2	TRBJ2-7	TRBD2
CASSYPTSGKMDEQYF	TGTGCCAGCAGTTACCCGACTAGCGGGAAAATGGACGAGCAGTACTTC	few	TRBV6-6	TRBJ2-7	TRBD2
CSALTGGSEAFF	TGCAGTGCTTTGACAGGGGGTTCGGAAGCTTTCTTT	many	TRBV20-1	TRBJ1-1	TRBD1
CASSLTLNNEQFF	TGTGCCAGCAGCTTAACTCTTAACAATGAGCAGTTCTTC	once	TRBV7-3	TRBJ2-1	NA
CSVAREDRKWYGYTF	TGCAGCGTTGCACGGGAGGACAGAAAGTGGTATGGCTACACCTTC	many	TRBV29-1	TRBJ1-2	NA
CASSLSQNNEQFF	TGTGCCAGCAGCTTATCACAAAACAATGAGCAGTTCTTC	NA	TRBV7-3	TRBJ2-1	NA
CASSQGPQETQYF	TGCGCCAGCAGCCAGGGACCACAAGAGACCCAGTACTTC	few	TRBV4-1	TRBJ2-5	NA
CASSPTGGRTEAFF	TGTGCCAGCAGCCCGACAGGGGGCCGGACTGAAGCTTTCTTT	NA	TRBV7-8	TRBJ1-1	TRBD1
CASRGIETGELFF	TGCGCCAGCCGGGGGATAGAGACCGGGGAGCTGTTTTTT	many	TRBV5-1	TRBJ2-2	NA
CSARDLRGSASPLHF	TGCAGTGCTAGAGATCTCCGAGGGTCGGCTTCACCCCTCCACTTT	many	TRBV20-1	TRBJ1-6	NA
CASSLQIDRPAKNIQYF	TGTGCCAGCAGCCTCCAAATCGACAGGCCAGCCAAAAACATTCAGTACTTC	many	TRBV13	TRBJ2-4	NA
CASSLFRGTEAFF	TGTGCCAGCAGCTTATTTCGGGGCACTGAAGCTTTCTTT	many	TRBV11-2	TRBJ1-1	NA
CASRLQGIQETQYF	TGTGCCAGCAGGTTACAGGGGATCCAAGAGACCCAGTACTTC	few	TRBV7-9	TRBJ2-5	TRBD1
CSASGSSLQYF	TGCAGTGCTAGCGGTTCGAGCCTGCAGTACTTC	many	TRBV20-1	TRBJ2-7	NA
CASSLEGGGGYTF	TGTGCCAGCAGCTTAGAAGGAGGGGGCGGCTACACCTTC	many	TRBV7-9	TRBJ1-2	TRBD1
CASSQAGVNEQFF	TGTGCCAGCAGCCAGGCAGGGGTCAATGAGCAGTTCTTC	many	TRBV7-9	TRBJ2-1	NA
CASSLARGEVFF	TGTGCCAGCAGCTTAGCTAGGGGTGAAGTTTTCTTT	many	TRBV7-9	TRBJ1-1	NA
CSATLSGATYEQYF	TGCAGTGCAACTTTAAGCGGGGCCACCTACGAGCAGTACTTC	many	TRBV20-1	TRBJ2-7	TRBD2
CASSFDGYIQYF	TGTGCCAGCAGCTTCGACGGTTATATTCAGTACTTC	many	TRBV7-9	TRBJ2-4	NA
CASRTDRTYGYTF	TGTGCCAGCAGAACCGACAGAACCTATGGCTACACCTTC	many	TRBV6-1	TRBJ1-2	NA